A single sample is the source of the 8 T cell receptor beta chains below, sequenced in a study of cytomegalovirus exposure and HLA in healthy donors. It was with 60 Vbeta and 13 Jbeta primers that the PCR ran. TCRdb's copy holds only in-frame clones and misses some; the assay was immunoSEQ multiplex PCR. The table shows 100,000 to 150,000 clones, with 77% occurring only once. Sequencing input: PBMCs. These TCRs come from a human donor in good health.

V gene TRBV7-9 combines with J gene TRBJ1-5, with 11 bases aligning to TRBD1. This CDR3 region has 19 residues. CDR1 is SEHNR and CDR2 is FQNEAQ in the germline V gene (reference sequence). Trimming removed 5 bases from V and 0 bases from J; junction bases left unmatched: 12. CDR3 nucleotide sequence: TGTGCCAGCAGCCCCGCGGGGACAGGGGGGGACTATAGCAATCAGCCCCAGCATTTT. It encodes CASSPAGTGGDYSNQPQHF.

J is TRBJ2-2 and V is TRBV29-1; no clear D gene. The germline V gene encodes CDR1 SQVTM and CDR2 ANQGSEA. V was clipped by 3 bases and J by 0 bases, with 2 bases between them. The CDR3 covers 12 residues. The chain's CDR3 is CSVDTNTGELFF. Here the CDR3 DNA reads TGCAGCGTTGACACGAACACCGGGGAGCTGTTTTTT.

The rearrangement links TRBV9 to TRBJ2-1, with TRBD2 matching over 9 bases. V shed 4 bases, J shed 0 bases, and the junction held 14 bases outside the gene matches. The CDR3 is made up of 19 amino acids. Looked up from germline, CDR1 is SGDLS and CDR2 is YYNGEE. The DNA for the CDR3 is TGTGCCAGCAGCCCGAAGGGGCCGAGCGGGAGGATCTCCTACAATGAGCAGTTCTTC. It yields the protein CASSPKGPSGRISYNEQFF.

The chain couples TRBV28 to TRBJ1-5; TRBD1 agrees at 11 bases. The CDR3 sequence is 19 residues long. The V segment lost 4 bases and the J segment 0 bases; nucleotides outside the gene matches: 11. Germline V gene sequence: CDR1 MDHEN, CDR2 SYDVKM. For the CDR3, the DNA is TGTGCCAGCAGTTCGGACAGGGGGCGCGCCCCTTATAGCAATCAGCCCCAGCATTTT. This encodes CASSSDRGRAPYSNQPQHF.

In its sample, this clone was seen a few times. V gene TRBV5-4 combines with J gene TRBJ1-6; TRBD1 matches 9 bases. CDR3 length equals 16 residues. The germline gives CDR1 SGHNT, CDR2 YYREEE (reference sequence). V trimming: 4 bases; J trimming: 0 bases; junction bases outside the gene matches: 2. CDR3 protein: CASSQDRGSYNSPLHF. The CDR3 DNA is TGTGCCAGCAGCCAGGACAGGGGCTCCTATAATTCACCCCTCCACTTT.

The chain joins TRBV11-2 to TRBJ1-1; no clear D. The CDR3 covers 13 residues. V dropped 1 base and J dropped 1 base, with 4 bases sitting between them. Germline CDR1 SGHAT, CDR2 FQNNGV. In DNA form, the CDR3 reads TGTGCCAGCAGCTTAGTCGGGAACACTGAAGCTTTCTTT. Its protein product is CASSLVGNTEAFF.

The chain uses TRBV28 and TRBJ1-5, with a possible D match to TRBD1 (6 bases). Germline V gene sequence: CDR1 MDHEN, CDR2 SYDVKM. V was cut by 5 bases and J by 7 bases, with 12 bases left in between. The CDR3 length is 13 residues. CDR3 sequence: CASSKQGVQPQHF. The DNA for the CDR3 is TGTGCCAGCAGTAAACAGGGTGTACAGCCCCAGCATTTT.

This chain connects TRBV5-1 to TRBJ1-1; TRBD1 matches 9 bases. The V gene end was trimmed by 4 bases and the J gene end by 1 base; junction bases not matched to a gene: 8. This CDR3 comprises 16 residues. Germline-derived CDR1 and CDR2 are SGHRS and YFSETQ. CDR3 DNA sequence: TGCGCCAGCAGCCTTGGATCGGGACAGGGGAACACTGAAGCTTTCTTT. Encoded protein: CASSLGSGQGNTEAFF.